This TCR beta chain was identified in a study of blood T cell repertoires in COVID-19. Study details: Researchers got acute and convalescent COVID-19 samples from the United States, Italy and Spain.

Per the authors' pipeline: By means of reference gene primer amplification, nucleated cell counts were estimated. The protocol was immunoSEQ multiplex PCR, while the TCRdb copy is restricted to in-frame clones and leaves out a portion. V and J calls and clone size come straight from that table; D and trimming were deduced from the DNA. The profile shows about 260,000 clones, around 80% of them singletons. V was pared by 2 bases and J by 1 base, with 8 bases of the junction left unmatched. CDR3 length: 16 amino acids. Germline V gene data show CDR1 as MNHEY and CDR2 as SVGAGI. There are a few counts of this clone.

The receptor comes from a man in his sixties with acute or convalescent COVID-19. The sequenced material came from peripheral blood. V is TRBV6-5 and J is TRBJ2-7; 7 nucleotides match TRBD1. The CDR3 nucleotides read TGTGCCAGCAGTTACGGACCCGGGACAGATTCCTACGAGCAGTACTTC. Amino acids: CASSYGPGTDSYEQYF.